This T cell receptor (beta chain) is from a study of patients and donors after allogeneic stem cell transplantation. In its sample, this clonotype was seen a few times. TCRdb called the RT-PCR reads again in MiXCR, with one record for every CDR3 protein. The table has about a million distinct CDR3 sequences, more than 15% seen once. Sequenced: blood, either unsorted or a sorted T cell fraction (not recorded which). The TCR was taken from a human donor who was either an allogeneic HSCT recipient or a stem cell or donor lymphocyte infusion donor (not recorded which). It is not recorded whose cells these are; they may come from a transplant donor.

Here the CDR3 reads CATSSRDWAKKLFF. CDR3 coding DNA: TGTGCCACCAGCAGCCGGGACTGGGCGAAAAAACTGTTTTTT. This chain uses TRBV15 with TRBJ1-4; maybe TRBD1 (5 bases). Germline V CDR1 and CDR2: LNHNV, YYDKDF (reference sequence). The CDR3 extends over 14 amino acids. The V gene lost 3 bases and the J gene lost 9 bases, with 14 bases spanning the gap.